This is a list of T cell receptor beta chains from one sample in a study of cytomegalovirus exposure and HLA in healthy donors. Some clones are missing from TCRdb's copy, which holds only in-frame ones; the method was immunoSEQ multiplex PCR. The sample records around 60,000 clones, about 91% being singletons. Sequencing was performed on PBMCs. The receptors here all came from a woman younger than 30 in good health and CMV-seronegative. Both conserved end residues are part of each CDR3. The D gene is left open where the match is weak. Clone size is not always given. Where it is, it says once, few, many or a class for expanded clones.

clone_size	j_call	v_call	d_call	cdr3_nt	cdr3_aa
-	TRBJ1-1	TRBV7-2	-	TGTGCCAGCAGCTTAGTCAGGGATAGCAGGCACACTGAAGCTTTCTTT	CASSLVRDSRHTEAFF
-	TRBJ2-7	TRBV7-6	TRBD2	TGTGCCAGCAGCTTAGGTCTAGGAGCGGGGGGTTACGAGCAGTACTTC	CASSLGLGAGGYEQYF
-	TRBJ1-2	TRBV11-3	-	TGTGCCAGCAGCCCCGCTCGGGTCGATTACTATGGCTACACCTTC	CASSPARVDYYGYTF
-	TRBJ2-5	TRBV19	-	TGTGCCAGTAGTACTCCAGGGGCATCCCGCCTGTACTTC	CASSTPGASRLYF
-	TRBJ2-7	TRBV5-4	-	TGTGCCAGCAGCTTGGGGCAGGGGTTGGACGAGCAGTACTTC	CASSLGQGLDEQYF
-	TRBJ2-7	TRBV10-3	TRBD2	TGTGCCATCAGTGGGGGGGTACTAGCGGGAGGCTCCTACGAGCAGTACTTC	CAISGGVLAGGSYEQYF
-	TRBJ2-3	TRBV28	TRBD2	TGTGCCAGCAGCTTAGATACTAGCGCAGATACGCAGTATTTT	CASSLDTSADTQYF
-	TRBJ1-1	TRBV9	-	TGTGCCAGCAGCGGGGCAGACACTGAAGCTTTCTTT	CASSGADTEAFF
few	TRBJ2-3	TRBV7-8	TRBD2	TGTGCCAGCAGCTTAGCCCAAATTAGCGGGAGCCCCACAGATACGCAGTATTTT	CASSLAQISGSPTDTQYF
-	TRBJ2-7	TRBV10-1	TRBD1	TGCGCCAGCAGTGACCCAGGGGGAAAGAAAAACGAGCAGTACTTC	CASSDPGGKKNEQYF
once	TRBJ2-7	TRBV28	-	TGTGCCAGCAGTTTAGATAGAGCCGGTTACGAGCAGTACTTC	CASSLDRAGYEQYF
once	TRBJ1-1	TRBV7-9	TRBD1	TGTGCCAGCAGCCCCCGGACAGGGGCTGGGAACACTGAAGCTTTCTTT	CASSPRTGAGNTEAFF
-	TRBJ2-7	TRBV7-9	-	TGTGCCAGCAGTCTGTCCTCCTACGAGCAGTACTTC	CASSLSSYEQYF
-	TRBJ1-2	TRBV6-5	-	TGTGCCAGCAGTGTCTCCGGGAACATCTATGGCTACACCTTC	CASSVSGNIYGYTF
-	TRBJ1-2	TRBV10-3	-	TGTGCCATCTTGCCGGGCTATGGCTACACCTTC	CAILPGYGYTF
-	TRBJ2-2	TRBV28	-	TGTGCCAGCACCACTTTACTGGCGGGGAACACCGGGGAGCTGTTTTTT	CASTTLLAGNTGELFF